This T cell receptor (beta chain) stems from a study of radiation and T cells in renal cell carcinoma. General study findings and limits: From baseline, blood top tumor clonotypes peaked at 2 weeks post-radiation. Pretreatment tumor biopsies were lacking, so baseline clonotypes are unknown.

About this clone itself: Its target is not known.

Profiling relied on immunoSEQ multiplex PCR, and the TCRdb table lists in-frame clones only, not all of them. The sample records tens of thousands of clones, 80% being singletons. Time point indicated: blood 2 weeks post-SBRT. Treatment here: 15 Gy SBRT to primary tumor, nephrectomy 4 weeks later. After SBRT, blood was collected at 2 and 4 weeks, plus baseline. The patient's renal cell carcinoma had clear cell pathology. CDR3 length: 14 amino acids. Between the trimmed V and J ends, which lost 3 bases and 4 bases, there was a span of 12 bases. CDR1 and CDR2 from the germline V gene are MNHEY and SMNVEV (reference sequence).

This TCR came from a woman aged 70-85 years with renal cell carcinoma. The genes are TRBV27 and TRBJ1-1, with D unresolved. Here the sequenced sample was blood, taken from a patient whose treatment included radiotherapy and nephrectomy. This chain's CDR3 is CASSFRNRLTEAFF. The CDR3 nucleotides read TGTGCCAGCAGTTTTAGAAACCGTCTCACTGAAGCTTTCTTT.